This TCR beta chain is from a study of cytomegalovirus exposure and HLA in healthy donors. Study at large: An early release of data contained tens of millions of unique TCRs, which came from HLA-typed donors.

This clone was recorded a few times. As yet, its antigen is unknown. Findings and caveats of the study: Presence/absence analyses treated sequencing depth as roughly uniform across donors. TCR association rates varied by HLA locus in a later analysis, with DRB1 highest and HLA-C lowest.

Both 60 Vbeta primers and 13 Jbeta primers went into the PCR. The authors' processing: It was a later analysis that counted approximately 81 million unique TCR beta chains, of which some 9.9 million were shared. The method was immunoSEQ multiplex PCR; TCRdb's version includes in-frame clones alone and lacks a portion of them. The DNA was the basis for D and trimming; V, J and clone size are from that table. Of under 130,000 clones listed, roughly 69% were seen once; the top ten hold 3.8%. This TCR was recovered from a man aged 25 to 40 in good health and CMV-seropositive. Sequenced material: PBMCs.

The DNA for the CDR3 is TGTGCCAGCAGCTTAACCTATCCTGACCGCGAAGAAGGGGACACCATATATTTT. It encodes CASSLTYPDREEGDTIYF. The chain recombines TRBV5-6 with TRBJ1-3; D may be TRBD1 (5 bases). V lost 2 bases, J lost 8 bases, and 26 bases lay in between. Germline values: CDR1 SGHDT, CDR2 YYEEEE. There are 18 residues in the CDR3. The full variable domain, in which reference TRBV5-6 and TRBJ1-3 provide the parts outside the CDR3, is DAGVTQSPTHLIKTRGQQVTLRCSPKSGHDTVSWYQQALGQGPQFIFQYYEEEERQRGNFPDRFSGHQFPNYSSELNVNALLLGDSALYLCASSLTYPDREEGDTIYFGEGSWLTVV.